What follows is one TCR beta chain and its context. Its antigen is not identified. Then a second PCR, running roughly 6 to 11 cycles, was carried out with a sample-barcoded 5' primer and a J-beta primer mix. TCRdb used MiXCR to reprocess the 5' RACE reads, holding one entry per CDR3 protein. Of 1,500,000 or so distinct CDR3 sequences listed, about 45% were seen once; the top ten hold less than 5%. This entry belongs to a study of blood T cells in healthy people across ages. The study, taken as a whole, reports: TCR beta diversity tracked closely with naive T cell percentage.

The source of this sequence is a woman aged 18-29 years in good health. What was sequenced was blood.

This CDR3 is CASSLAKGNEQYF. The CDR3 DNA is TGCGCCAGCAGCTTGGCCAAGGGAAACGAGCAGTACTTC. The chain is built from TRBV5-1 and TRBJ2-4; D unclear. The DNA matches TRBJ2-7 better at its end, which makes the J call doubtful. Germline V gives CDR1 SGHRS, CDR2 YFSETQ. The CDR3 contains 13 residues.